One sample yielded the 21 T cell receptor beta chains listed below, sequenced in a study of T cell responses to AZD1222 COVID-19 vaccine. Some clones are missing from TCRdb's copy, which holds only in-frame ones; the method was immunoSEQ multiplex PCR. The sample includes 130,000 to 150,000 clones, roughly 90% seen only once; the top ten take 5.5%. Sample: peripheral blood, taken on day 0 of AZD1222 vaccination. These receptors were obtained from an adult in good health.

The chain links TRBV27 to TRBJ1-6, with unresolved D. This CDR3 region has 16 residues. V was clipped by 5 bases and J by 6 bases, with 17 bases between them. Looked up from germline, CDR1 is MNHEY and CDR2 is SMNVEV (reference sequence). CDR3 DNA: TGTGCCAGCAGTCGTCCCCAACCCGGACCTAATTCACCCCTCCACTTT. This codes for CASSRPQPGPNSPLHF.

CDR3 loop: CASRAGFGTEAFF. The CDR3 nucleotides read TGTGCCAGCAGAGCAGGGTTTGGCACTGAAGCTTTCTTT. V gene TRBV6-4 combines with J gene TRBJ1-1; the D gene is possibly TRBD1 (5 bases). V lost 6 bases, J lost 4 bases, and 12 bases lay in between. The CDR3 is made up of 13 amino acids. In germline, CDR1 is MRHNA, CDR2 SNTAGT.

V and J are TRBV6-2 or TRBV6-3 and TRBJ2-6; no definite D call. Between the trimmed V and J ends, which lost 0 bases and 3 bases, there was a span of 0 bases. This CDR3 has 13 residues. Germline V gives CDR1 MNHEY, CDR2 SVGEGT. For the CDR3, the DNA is TGTGCCAGCAGTTACTCTGGGGCCAACGTCCTGACTTTC. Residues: CASSYSGANVLTF.

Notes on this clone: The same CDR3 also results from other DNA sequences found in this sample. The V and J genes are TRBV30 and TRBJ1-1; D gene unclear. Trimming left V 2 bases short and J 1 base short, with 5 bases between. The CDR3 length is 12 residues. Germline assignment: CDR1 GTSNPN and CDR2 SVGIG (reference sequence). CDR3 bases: TGTGCCTGGAGTTTACGGAACACTGAAGCTTTCTTT. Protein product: CAWSLRNTEAFF.

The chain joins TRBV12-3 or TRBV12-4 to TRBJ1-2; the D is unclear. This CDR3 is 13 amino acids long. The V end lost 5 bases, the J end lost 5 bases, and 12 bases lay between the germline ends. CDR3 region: CASSPQLTYGYTF. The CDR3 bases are TGTGCCAGCAGTCCACAATTGACGTATGGCTACACCTTC.

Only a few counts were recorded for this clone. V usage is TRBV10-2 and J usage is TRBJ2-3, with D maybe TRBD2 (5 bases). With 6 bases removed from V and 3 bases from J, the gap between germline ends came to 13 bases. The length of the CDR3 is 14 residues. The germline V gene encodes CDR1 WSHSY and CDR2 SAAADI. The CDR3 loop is CASSTVGGTDTQYF. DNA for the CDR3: TGCGCCAGCAGCACAGTGGGCGGGACAGATACGCAGTATTTT.

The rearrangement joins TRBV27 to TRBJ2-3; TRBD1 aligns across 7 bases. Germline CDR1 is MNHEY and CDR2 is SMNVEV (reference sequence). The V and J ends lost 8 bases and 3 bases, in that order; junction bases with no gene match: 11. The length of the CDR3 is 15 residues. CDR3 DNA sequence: TGTGCCAGCCGAGTCTACCCCAGGGGGACAGATACGCAGTATTTT. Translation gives CASRVYPRGTDTQYF.

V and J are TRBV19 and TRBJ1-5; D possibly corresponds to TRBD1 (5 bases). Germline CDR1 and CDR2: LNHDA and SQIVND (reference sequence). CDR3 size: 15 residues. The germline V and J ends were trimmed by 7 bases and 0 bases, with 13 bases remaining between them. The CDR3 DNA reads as TGTGCCAGTAAAGGGGAGAGGAATAGCAATCAGCCCCAGCATTTT. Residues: CASKGERNSNQPQHF. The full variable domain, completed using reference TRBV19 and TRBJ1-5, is DGGITQSPKYLFRKEGQNVTLSCEQNLNHDAMYWYRQDPGQGLRLIYYSQIVNDFQKGDIAEGYSVSREKKESFPLTVTSAQKNPTAFYLCASKGERNSNQPQHFGDGTRLSIL.

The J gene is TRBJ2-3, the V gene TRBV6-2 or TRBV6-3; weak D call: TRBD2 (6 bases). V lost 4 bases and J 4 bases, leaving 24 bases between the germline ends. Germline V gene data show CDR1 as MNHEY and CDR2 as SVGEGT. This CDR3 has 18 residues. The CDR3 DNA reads TGTGCCAGCAGTTCGAGGCGGGGAGTCTCGTTATTGTCAGATACGCAGTATTTT. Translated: CASSSRRGVSLLSDTQYF.

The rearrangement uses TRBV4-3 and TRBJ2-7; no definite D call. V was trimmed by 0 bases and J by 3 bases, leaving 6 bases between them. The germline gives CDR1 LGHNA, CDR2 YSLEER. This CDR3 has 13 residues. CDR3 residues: CASSQDNLYEQYF. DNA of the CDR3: TGCGCCAGCAGCCAAGACAACCTCTACGAGCAGTACTTC.

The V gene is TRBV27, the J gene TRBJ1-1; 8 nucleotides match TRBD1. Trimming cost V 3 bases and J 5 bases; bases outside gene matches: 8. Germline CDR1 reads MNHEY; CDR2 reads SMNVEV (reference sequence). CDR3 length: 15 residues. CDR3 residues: CASSLSATGVTEAFF. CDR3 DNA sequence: TGTGCCAGCAGTTTGTCAGCGACAGGGGTGACTGAAGCTTTCTTT.

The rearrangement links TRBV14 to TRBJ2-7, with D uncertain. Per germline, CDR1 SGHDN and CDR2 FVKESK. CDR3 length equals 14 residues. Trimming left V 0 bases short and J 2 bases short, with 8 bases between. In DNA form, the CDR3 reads TGTGCCAGCAGCCAAGAGGGGTTCCCCTACGAGCAGTACTTC. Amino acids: CASSQEGFPYEQYF. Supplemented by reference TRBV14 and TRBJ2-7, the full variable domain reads EAGVTQFPSHSVIEKGQTVTLRCDPISGHDNLYWYRRVMGKEIKFLLHFVKESKQDESGMPNNRFLAERTGGTYSTLKVQPAELEDSGVYFCASSQEGFPYEQYFGPGTRLTVT.

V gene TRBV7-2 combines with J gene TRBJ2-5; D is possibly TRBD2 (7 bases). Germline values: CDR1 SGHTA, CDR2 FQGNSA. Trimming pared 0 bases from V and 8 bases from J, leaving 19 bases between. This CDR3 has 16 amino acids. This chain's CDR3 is CASSLAASGGGATQYF. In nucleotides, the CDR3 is TGTGCCAGCAGCTTAGCTGCTAGCGGAGGGGGGGCAACCCAGTACTTC. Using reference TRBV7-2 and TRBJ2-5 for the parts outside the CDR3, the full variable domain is GAGVSQSPSNKVTEKGKDVELRCDPISGHTALYWYRQSLGQGLEFLIYFQGNSAPDKSGLPSDRFSAERTGGSVSTLTIQRTQQEDSAVYLCASSLAASGGGATQYFGPGTRLLVL.

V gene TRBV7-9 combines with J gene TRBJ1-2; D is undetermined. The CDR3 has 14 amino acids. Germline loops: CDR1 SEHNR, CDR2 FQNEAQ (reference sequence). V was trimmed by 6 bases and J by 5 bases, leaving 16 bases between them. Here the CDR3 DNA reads TGTGCCAGCAGTTACACAGCGCCTGGGTATGGCTACACCTTC. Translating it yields CASSYTAPGYGYTF.

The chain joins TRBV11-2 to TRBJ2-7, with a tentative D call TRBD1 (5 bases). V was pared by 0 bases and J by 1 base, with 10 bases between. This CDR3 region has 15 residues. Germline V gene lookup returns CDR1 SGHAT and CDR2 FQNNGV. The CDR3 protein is CASSLEQGSSYEQYF. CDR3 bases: TGTGCCAGCAGCTTAGAGCAGGGTTCTTCCTACGAGCAGTACTTC.

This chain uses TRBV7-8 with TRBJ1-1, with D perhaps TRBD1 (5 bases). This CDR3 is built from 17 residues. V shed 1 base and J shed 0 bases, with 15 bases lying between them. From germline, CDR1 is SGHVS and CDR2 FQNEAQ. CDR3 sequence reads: CASSLGGSWGMNTEAFF. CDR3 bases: TGTGCCAGCAGCTTAGGTGGCAGCTGGGGGATGAACACTGAAGCTTTCTTT. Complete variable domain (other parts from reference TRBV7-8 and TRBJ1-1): GAGVSQSPRYKVAKRGQDVALRCDPISGHVSLFWYQQALGQGPEFLTYFQNEAQLDKSGLPSDRFFAERPEGSVSTLKIQRTQQEDSAVYLCASSLGGSWGMNTEAFFGQGTRLTVV.

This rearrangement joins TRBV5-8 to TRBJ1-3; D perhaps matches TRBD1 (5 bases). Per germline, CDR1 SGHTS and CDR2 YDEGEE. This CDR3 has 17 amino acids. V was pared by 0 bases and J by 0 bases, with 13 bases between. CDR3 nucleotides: TGTGCCAGCAGCTTGGGGGGGGAACCCAACTCTGGAAACACCATATATTTT. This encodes CASSLGGEPNSGNTIYF.

This CDR3 reads CASSPGRKYEQYF. For the CDR3, the DNA is TGTGCCAGCAGTCCGGGACGTAAATACGAGCAGTACTTC. The chain employs TRBV28 and TRBJ2-7, with D possibly called TRBD1 or TRBD2 (5 bases each). Trimming cost V 5 bases and J 4 bases, with 12 bases left between them. CDR1 is MDHEN and CDR2 is SYDVKM in the germline V gene. The CDR3 totals 13 residues. Based on the CDR3 plus reference TRBV28 and TRBJ2-7, the full variable domain is DVKVTQSSRYLVKRTGEKVFLECVQDMDHENMFWYRQDPGLGLRLIYFSYDVKMKEKGDIPEGYSVSREKKERFSLILESASTNQTSMYLCASSPGRKYEQYFGPGTRLTVT.

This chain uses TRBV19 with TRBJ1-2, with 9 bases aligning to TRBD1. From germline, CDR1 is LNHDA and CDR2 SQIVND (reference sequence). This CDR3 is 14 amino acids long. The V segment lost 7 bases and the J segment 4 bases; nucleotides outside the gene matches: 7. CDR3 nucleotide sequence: TGTGCCAGTAATAGGGACAGGGCCGCCTATGGCTACACCTTC. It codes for CASNRDRAAYGYTF. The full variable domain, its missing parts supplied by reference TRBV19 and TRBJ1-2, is DGGITQSPKYLFRKEGQNVTLSCEQNLNHDAMYWYRQDPGQGLRLIYYSQIVNDFQKGDIAEGYSVSREKKESFPLTVTSAQKNPTAFYLCASNRDRAAYGYTFGSGTRLTVV.

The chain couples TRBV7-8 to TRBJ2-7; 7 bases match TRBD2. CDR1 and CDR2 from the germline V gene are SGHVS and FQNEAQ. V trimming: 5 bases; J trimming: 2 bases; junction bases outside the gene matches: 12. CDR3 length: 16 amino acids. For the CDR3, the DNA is TGTGCCAGCAGCACGACTCGGGCTAGCGGAACCTACGAGCAGTACTTC. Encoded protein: CASSTTRASGTYEQYF.

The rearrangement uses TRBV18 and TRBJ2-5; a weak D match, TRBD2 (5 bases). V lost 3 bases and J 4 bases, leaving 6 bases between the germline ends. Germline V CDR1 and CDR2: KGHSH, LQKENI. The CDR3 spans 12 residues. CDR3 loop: CASSPAGETQYF. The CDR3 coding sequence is TGTGCCAGCTCACCGGCGGGAGAGACCCAGTACTTC.